A selection of T cell receptor beta chains follows, all from one sample in a study of T cell responses to AZD1222 COVID-19 vaccine. Using immunoSEQ multiplex PCR, the repertoire was profiled, and TCRdb retains in-frame clones only, with some absent. Of 120,000 or so clones listed, 85% to 95% were seen once; the top ten hold about 3%. The sample here was peripheral blood, taken 28 days after the second AZD1222 dose. These receptors were taken from an adult who received the AZD1222 COVID-19 vaccine. Both conserved end residues are part of each CDR3. The order of the fields is clone size, J gene, V gene, D gene, CDR3 protein, CDR3 DNA. The D gene is left open where the match is weak. Rows may omit the clone size; those that give it use once, few, many or a size class.

size: NA; J: TRBJ1-4; V: TRBV9; D: NA; CDR3: CASSPGTLRGEKLFF; DNA: TGTGCCAGCAGCCCAGGGACCCTCCGGGGTGAAAAACTGTTTTTT
size: NA; J: TRBJ1-1; V: TRBV29-1; D: NA; CDR3: CSVEVLDRNTEAFF; DNA: TGCAGCGTTGAAGTCCTAGACAGGAACACTGAAGCTTTCTTT
size: NA; J: TRBJ2-1; V: TRBV7-9; D: NA; CDR3: CASSPRGSSYNEQFF; DNA: TGTGCCAGCAGCCCCCGGGGGAGCTCCTACAATGAGCAGTTCTTC
size: NA; J: TRBJ1-3; V: TRBV5-8; D: NA; CDR3: CASSLHGRNTIYF; DNA: TGTGCCAGCAGCTTGCATGGGAGAAACACCATATATTTT
size: NA; J: TRBJ2-1; V: TRBV5-5; D: TRBD2; CDR3: CASSKRTSGNILSSYNEQFF; DNA: TGTGCCAGCAGCAAACGGACTAGCGGGAATATACTTAGCTCCTACAATGAGCAGTTCTTC
size: NA; J: TRBJ2-6; V: TRBV7-6; D: NA; CDR3: CASSPRGGAGANVLTF; DNA: TGTGCCAGCAGCCCAAGAGGCGGAGCTGGGGCCAACGTCCTGACTTTC
size: NA; J: TRBJ1-3; V: TRBV11-2; D: TRBD1; CDR3: CASTITGEGNTIYF; DNA: TGTGCCAGCACCATCACAGGGGAGGGAAACACCATATATTTT
size: NA; J: TRBJ1-1; V: TRBV3-1/TRBV3-2; D: NA; CDR3: CASSPTGWNTEAFF; DNA: TGTGCCAGCAGCCCCACGGGTTGGAACACTGAAGCTTTCTTT
size: NA; J: TRBJ1-3; V: TRBV6-1; D: NA; CDR3: CASSESWWGRRGTIYF; DNA: TGTGCCAGCAGTGAGTCTTGGTGGGGCCGCCGCGGCACCATATATTTT
size: NA; J: TRBJ1-1; V: TRBV6-6; D: NA; CDR3: CASSYAPEGAEAFF; DNA: TGTGCCAGCAGTTACGCTCCTGAGGGGGCTGAAGCTTTCTTT
size: once; J: TRBJ1-2; V: TRBV6-4; D: TRBD1; CDR3: CASSETGDYGYTF; DNA: TGTGCCAGCAGCGAGACAGGGGACTATGGCTACACCTTC
size: NA; J: TRBJ1-6; V: TRBV3-1/TRBV3-2; D: NA; CDR3: CASSQVGPNSPLHF; DNA: TGTGCCAGCAGCCAAGTGGGACCTAATTCACCCCTCCACTTT
size: NA; J: TRBJ1-3; V: TRBV7-9; D: TRBD1; CDR3: CASAGALTTDRVGGNTIYF; DNA: TGTGCCAGCGCGGGGGCCCTCACCACCGACAGGGTGGGGGGAAACACCATATATTTT
size: NA; J: TRBJ1-6; V: TRBV30; D: NA; CDR3: CALTSGEGSLHF; DNA: TGTGCCTTAACCTCAGGGGAAGGATCCCTCCACTTT
size: NA; J: TRBJ2-1; V: TRBV27; D: TRBD2; CDR3: CASSPLAGGSYNEQFF; DNA: TGTGCCAGCAGTCCACTAGCGGGGGGTTCCTACAATGAGCAGTTCTTC
size: once; J: TRBJ2-5; V: TRBV7-9; D: TRBD1; CDR3: CAGQGAEVTQYF; DNA: TGTGCCGGGCAGGGGGCAGAAGTGACCCAGTACTTC
size: NA; J: TRBJ1-5; V: TRBV6-5; D: NA; CDR3: CASSHGGYSNQPQHF; DNA: TGTGCCAGCAGTCACGGTGGTTATAGCAATCAGCCCCAGCATTTT
size: NA; J: TRBJ1-2; V: TRBV2; D: NA; CDR3: CASSEGTGAPGLGNYGYTF; DNA: TGTGCCAGCAGTGAAGGAACCGGGGCCCCGGGTCTGGGTAACTATGGCTACACCTTC
size: NA; J: TRBJ2-5; V: TRBV13; D: TRBD2; CDR3: CASSRKREGRETQYF; DNA: TGTGCCAGCAGCCGCAAGCGGGAGGGCCGAGAGACCCAGTACTTC